A single sample is the source of the 4 T cell receptor beta chains below, sequenced in a study of OX40 agonist ivuxolimab in advanced cancers. Libraries were constructed by the immunoSEQ multiplex PCR assay. TCRdb took this table from immuneACCESS and kept in-frame rearrangements with V and J called. Such tables lack part of the clones; where checked against another copy, unresolved V genes explain under half of the gap, and the rest is unexplained. This sample holds some 41,000 clones; more than 80% were observed only once. Of the sample, roughly 0.53% falls within the top ten clones. The specimen comprised CD4+ or CD8+ T cells sorted from blood, sampled in a trial of the OX40 agonist ivuxolimab. These receptors originate from an adult with an advanced solid tumor such as melanoma, head and neck, liver or kidney cancer.

The genes are TRBV19 and TRBJ2-2; 12 bases are a match to TRBD1. J lost 5 bases, V lost 7 bases, and 8 bases had no gene match. The CDR3 is 16 residues long. Germline assignment: CDR1 LNHDA and CDR2 SQIVND (reference sequence). CDR3 loop: CASTPGDRGRTGELFF. CDR3 DNA sequence: TGTGCCAGTACCCCCGGGGACAGGGGGCGGACCGGGGAGCTGTTTTTT.

This clone has a single count. V gene TRBV7-3 combines with J gene TRBJ2-2, with a weak D call TRBD1 (6 bases). The CDR3 has 14 residues. Per the germline V gene, CDR1 is SGHTA and CDR2 is FQGTGA. Trimming removed 1 base from V and 8 bases from J, with 11 bases in between. The CDR3 protein is CASSLNPDRGELFF. CDR3 DNA sequence: TGTGCCAGCAGCTTAAACCCGGACAGAGGGGAGCTGTTTTTT. Combining the CDR3 with reference TRBV7-3 and TRBJ2-2 gives the whole variable domain GAGVSQTPSNKVTEKGKYVELRCDPISGHTALYWYRQSLGQGPEFLIYFQGTGAADDSGLPNDRFFAVRPEGSVSTLKIQRTERGDSAVYLCASSLNPDRGELFFGEGSRLTVL.

The chain employs TRBV6-1 and TRBJ1-5; 7 bases are a match to TRBD1. With V trimmed by 10 bases and J by 0 bases, 9 bases remained unmatched. The germline V gene has CDR1 MNHNS and CDR2 SASEGT. The CDR3 covers 15 residues. The CDR3 nucleotides read TGTGCCACCGTTCTGACAGGGAATAGCAATCAGCCCCAGCATTTT. It translates to CATVLTGNSNQPQHF.

This chain joins TRBV19 and TRBJ2-5; D ambiguous. The V and J ends lost 3 bases and 1 base respectively, with 9 bases between them. Looked up from germline, CDR1 is LNHDA and CDR2 is SQIVND (reference sequence). CDR3 size: 14 residues. The CDR3 loop reads CASSIRAIQETQYF. CDR3 coding DNA: TGTGCCAGTAGTATTAGGGCGATCCAAGAGACCCAGTACTTC.